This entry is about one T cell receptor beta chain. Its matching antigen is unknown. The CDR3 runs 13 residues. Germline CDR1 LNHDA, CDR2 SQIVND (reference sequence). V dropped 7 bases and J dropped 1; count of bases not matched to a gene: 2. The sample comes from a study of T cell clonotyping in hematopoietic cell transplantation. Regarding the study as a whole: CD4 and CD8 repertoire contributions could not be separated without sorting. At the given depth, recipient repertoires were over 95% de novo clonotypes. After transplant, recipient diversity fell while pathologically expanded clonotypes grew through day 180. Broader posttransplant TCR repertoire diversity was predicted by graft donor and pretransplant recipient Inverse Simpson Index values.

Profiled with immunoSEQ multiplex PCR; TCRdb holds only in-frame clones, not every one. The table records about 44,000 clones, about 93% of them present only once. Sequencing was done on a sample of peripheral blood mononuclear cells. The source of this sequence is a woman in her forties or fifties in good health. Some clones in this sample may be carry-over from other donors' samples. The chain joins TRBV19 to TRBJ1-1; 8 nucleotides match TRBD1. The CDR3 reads CASKGQGNTEAFF. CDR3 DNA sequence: TGTGCCAGTAAAGGACAGGGGAACACTGAAGCTTTCTTT.